The 11 T cell receptor beta chains reported below all come from one sample, sequenced in a study of shared clonotypes between healthy human individuals. Only in-frame clones appear in the TCRdb table, and some are missing; sequencing was by immunoSEQ multiplex PCR. The data contain approximately 1.5 million clones, approximately 98.5% of them seen just once; the ten biggest clones take up under 0.45%. The sample comprised naive CD4+ T cells sorted from blood. Subset here: CD45RA+ positively selected. The receptors come from a man under 40 in good health.

The rearrangement joins TRBV19 to TRBJ2-7; 7 bases match TRBD2. The CDR3 runs to 15 residues. The germline gives CDR1 LNHDA, CDR2 SQIVND (reference sequence). V shed 5 bases and J 0 bases; nucleotides not matched to a gene: 7. CDR3 sequence: CASSLRREVSYEQYF. For the CDR3, the DNA is TGTGCCAGTAGTCTCCGACGGGAGGTCTCCTACGAGCAGTACTTC.

Comments on this clone: One end of the junction varies from germline; a read error may be responsible. V usage is TRBV29-1 and J usage is TRBJ1-1; no clear D gene. Germline V gene sequence: CDR1 SQVTM, CDR2 ANQGSEA. The CDR3 consists of 11 residues. The DNA of the CDR3 is TGCAGCGCTGACATCCTGGCTGAGGCTTTCTTT. Translating it yields CSADILAEAFF.

The rearrangement uses TRBV18 and TRBJ2-1, with 7 bases identical to TRBD2. CDR1 and CDR2 from the germline V gene are KGHSH and LQKENI. There are 17 residues in the CDR3. V lost 5 bases to trimming and J lost 3 bases; unmatched junction nucleotides: 13. The CDR3 DNA reads as TGTGCCAGCTCATCACTCCTTGGACTAGTTGGCTACAATGAGCAGTTCTTC. It is translated as CASSSLLGLVGYNEQFF.

The sample holds one count of this clone. This chain links TRBV19 with TRBJ2-2; the D gene could be TRBD1 or TRBD2 (5 bases each). The CDR3 totals 13 residues. The V end was cut by 7 bases, the J end by 7 bases, with 13 bases between. Per the germline V gene, CDR1 is LNHDA and CDR2 is SQIVND (reference sequence). CDR3 loop: CASNPGTYGELFF. CDR3 DNA sequence: TGTGCCAGTAATCCAGGGACGTACGGGGAGCTGTTTTTT.

As DNA, the CDR3 is TGCGCCAGCAGCCAAGATAGTCCGGGCGACACCGGGGAGCTGTTTTTT. This translates into CASSQDSPGDTGELFF. The rearrangement uses TRBV4-3 and TRBJ2-2; D remains ambiguous. V was clipped by 0 bases and J by 3 bases, with 11 bases between them. The CDR3 spans 16 residues. Germline V gives CDR1 LGHNA, CDR2 YSLEER.

The chain couples TRBV15 to TRBJ1-4, with D uncertain. This CDR3 is built from 15 residues. Germline-derived CDR1 and CDR2 are LNHNV and YYDKDF (reference sequence). V lost 3 bases and J lost 1, with 9 bases in between. The CDR3 nucleotides read TGTGCCACCAGCAGTCTGGTTAAAACTAATGAAAAACTGTTTTTT. This gives the protein CATSSLVKTNEKLFF. Looking up the rest from reference TRBV15 and TRBJ1-4 gives the full variable domain: DAMVIQNPRYQVTQFGKPVTLSCSQTLNHNVMYWYQQKSSQAPKLLFHYYDKDFNNEADTPDNFQSRRPNTSFCFLDIRSPGLGDTAMYLCATSSLVKTNEKLFFGSGTQLSVL.

This chain joins TRBV11-2 and TRBJ2-6; no clear D gene. The CDR3 totals 14 residues. V was cut by 5 bases and J by 0 bases, with 5 bases left in between. The germline CDR1 and CDR2 sequences are SGHAT and FQNNGV. CDR3 residues: CASSTDSGANVLTF. The DNA for the CDR3 is TGTGCCAGCAGCACTGACTCTGGGGCCAACGTCCTGACTTTC.

V is TRBV19 and J is TRBJ1-4; no clear D. Germline-derived CDR1 and CDR2 are LNHDA and SQIVND (reference sequence). The V and J ends lost 10 bases and 8 bases respectively, with 17 bases between them. CDR3 size: 13 residues. The DNA of the CDR3 is TGTGCCACCTCGGACTCACTCTGGGAAAAACTGTTTTTT. The encoded protein is CATSDSLWEKLFF.

The chain recombines TRBV2 with TRBJ1-1; TRBD1 might be the D (5 bases). Germline V CDR1 and CDR2: SNHLY, FYNNEI. The V end lost 7 bases, the J end lost 0 bases, and 15 bases lay between the germline ends. This CDR3 comprises 15 residues. The chain's CDR3 is CASIPGPHMNTEAFF. The CDR3 region has the DNA TGTGCCAGCATACCGGGACCGCACATGAACACTGAAGCTTTCTTT.

This chain connects TRBV4-3 to TRBJ2-7; 7 bases agree with TRBD1. CDR1 is LGHNA and CDR2 is YSLEER in the germline V gene. Trimming took 0 bases from V and 3 from J; bases not matched to a gene: 14. The CDR3 contains 18 residues. CDR3 DNA sequence: TGCGCCAGCAGCCAAGATTCGTCGCTCGGGACAGCCTTCTACGAGCAGTACTTC. This sequence encodes CASSQDSSLGTAFYEQYF.

As concerns this clone: Germline and junction disagree at one end, which may indicate a read error. This sequence joins TRBV2 and TRBJ2-7; D possibly corresponds to TRBD1 (6 bases). Germline V CDR1 and CDR2: SNHLY, FYNNEI. The CDR3 runs 15 residues. The CDR3 loop reads CASREDRDTFYEQYF. The CDR3 DNA reads TGTGCCAGCAGAGAAGACCGGGACACTTTCTACGAGCAGTACTTC.